Listed below are T cell receptor beta chains from one sample, sequenced in a study of blood T cell repertoires in COVID-19. Sequencing used immunoSEQ multiplex PCR; TCRdb keeps in-frame clones, though not all of them. The profile shows about 170,000 clones, 83% of them singletons. The sample was peripheral blood. The receptor source for this set is a woman older than 75 with acute or convalescent COVID-19. Both conserved end residues are part of each CDR3. A D gene is named only where the DNA matches it firmly. Size is omitted from some rows. Given values are once, few, many or a class for expanded clones.

cdr3_nt: TGTGCCAGCAGAAGAACACCGCAGGGGACCTACGAGCAGTACTTC
cdr3_aa: CASRRTPQGTYEQYF
clone_size: .
d_call: .
j_call: TRBJ2-7
v_call: TRBV6-5

cdr3_nt: TGTGCCAGTAGTTGGGACAGGGTCACTGAAGCTTTCTTT
cdr3_aa: CASSWDRVTEAFF
clone_size: .
d_call: TRBD1
j_call: TRBJ1-1
v_call: TRBV19

cdr3_nt: TGTGCCTGGAGTTCATACCCTCCGGACACTGAAGCTTTCTTT
cdr3_aa: CAWSSYPPDTEAFF
clone_size: .
d_call: .
j_call: TRBJ1-1
v_call: TRBV30

cdr3_nt: TGTGCCCAACAACAGGGCTATGGCTACACCTTC
cdr3_aa: CAQQQGYGYTF
clone_size: once
d_call: .
j_call: TRBJ1-2
v_call: TRBV30

cdr3_nt: TGTGCCAGCAGTAACTCTAGAGACGATGAGCAGTTCTTC
cdr3_aa: CASSNSRDDEQFF
clone_size: few
d_call: .
j_call: TRBJ2-1
v_call: TRBV11-2

cdr3_nt: TGTGCCTGGACAGCCTTAGGACAGAAAGGAAACACCATATATTTT
cdr3_aa: CAWTALGQKGNTIYF
clone_size: many
d_call: .
j_call: TRBJ1-3
v_call: TRBV30

cdr3_nt: TGCGCCAGCAGCCAAGATCAAGTGGCAGGGAGGGGAGCTTTCTTT
cdr3_aa: CASSQDQVAGRGAFF
clone_size: .
d_call: .
j_call: TRBJ1-1
v_call: TRBV4-3

cdr3_nt: TGTGCCAGCAGTATAGGAGATACAGGGGCAGATACGCAGTATTTT
cdr3_aa: CASSIGDTGADTQYF
clone_size: .
d_call: TRBD1
j_call: TRBJ2-3
v_call: TRBV27

cdr3_nt: TGTGCCAGCAGCTTAACCGGGACTAGTGCGGACGAGCAGTACTTC
cdr3_aa: CASSLTGTSADEQYF
clone_size: few
d_call: TRBD2
j_call: TRBJ2-7
v_call: TRBV7-8

cdr3_nt: TGCGCCAGCAGGGGGGCTAGCGGGGGAAATGAGCAGTTCTTC
cdr3_aa: CASRGASGGNEQFF
clone_size: .
d_call: TRBD2
j_call: TRBJ2-1
v_call: TRBV4-1

cdr3_nt: TGTGCCAGCAGCTTAGCGGTCCTGGGGGCTAACTCTGGGGCCAACGTCCTGACTTTC
cdr3_aa: CASSLAVLGANSGANVLTF
clone_size: .
d_call: .
j_call: TRBJ2-6
v_call: TRBV7-2

cdr3_nt: TGTGCCAGCACCCGGGAGGGCCGGAAGTACTTC
cdr3_aa: CASTREGRKYF
clone_size: .
d_call: TRBD2
j_call: TRBJ2-7
v_call: TRBV3-1/TRBV3-2

cdr3_nt: TGCGCCAGCAGCCAAGTAAGCGGGACAGGGAAAACAGAAGCTTTCTTT
cdr3_aa: CASSQVSGTGKTEAFF
clone_size: .
d_call: TRBD1
j_call: TRBJ1-1
v_call: TRBV4-3

cdr3_nt: TGTGCCAGCAGTTTGACAGTTAACTATGGCTACACCTTC
cdr3_aa: CASSLTVNYGYTF
clone_size: .
d_call: .
j_call: TRBJ1-2
v_call: TRBV12-3/TRBV12-4

cdr3_nt: TGTGCCAGCTCACCACCGGGGGGGCCTGAAGCTTTCTTT
cdr3_aa: CASSPPGGPEAFF
clone_size: .
d_call: .
j_call: TRBJ1-1
v_call: TRBV18

cdr3_nt: TGTGCCAGCAAGGGGACAGGCAATCAGCCCCAGCATTTT
cdr3_aa: CASKGTGNQPQHF
clone_size: once
d_call: TRBD1
j_call: TRBJ1-5
v_call: TRBV19

cdr3_nt: TGTGCCAGCAGCTTAGTGGGCCGGGAGCAGTTCTTC
cdr3_aa: CASSLVGREQFF
clone_size: .
d_call: .
j_call: TRBJ2-1
v_call: TRBV7-6

cdr3_nt: TGCGCCAGCAGCTTGGGACAGACAAGCTCCTACGAGCAGTACTTC
cdr3_aa: CASSLGQTSSYEQYF
clone_size: .
d_call: .
j_call: TRBJ2-7
v_call: TRBV5-1

cdr3_nt: TGTGCCAGCAGTTTACAGGGACAGGGAGACCAGTACTTC
cdr3_aa: CASSLQGQGDQYF
clone_size: .
d_call: TRBD1
j_call: TRBJ2-5
v_call: TRBV28

cdr3_nt: TGTGCCACCAGTTCGGGGAGAAATCAGCCCCAGCATTTT
cdr3_aa: CATSSGRNQPQHF
clone_size: .
d_call: .
j_call: TRBJ1-5
v_call: TRBV24-1

cdr3_nt: TGTGCCAGCAGCTTAAAAACTAGCGGGGGGACGGGCACAGATACGCAGTATTTT
cdr3_aa: CASSLKTSGGTGTDTQYF
clone_size: .
d_call: TRBD2
j_call: TRBJ2-3
v_call: TRBV7-9

cdr3_nt: TGTGCCAGCAGTCAACTCCGCGGGTCCGCAACTAATGAAAAACTGTTTTTT
cdr3_aa: CASSQLRGSATNEKLFF
clone_size: .
d_call: .
j_call: TRBJ1-4
v_call: TRBV6-6

cdr3_nt: TGTGCCAGCAGCCCGGTAGCGGGGGGGGGTGCCAAAAACATTCAGTACTTC
cdr3_aa: CASSPVAGGGAKNIQYF
clone_size: .
d_call: TRBD2
j_call: TRBJ2-4
v_call: TRBV7-2